These T cell receptor beta chains were read from a single sample in a study of cytomegalovirus exposure and HLA in healthy donors. Clones were read by immunoSEQ multiplex PCR, and TCRdb kept only the in-frame ones, dropping some. The table lists 97,000 or so clones, roughly 95% of them singletons. Sequencing was carried out using PBMCs. The receptors stem from a young woman in good health and CMV-seronegative. The CDR3 runs from the conserved cysteine through the conserved F or W. The D gene is left open where the match is weak.

v_gene,d_gene,CDR3aa
TRBV7-9,TRBD2,CASTPPGGSWRDTQYF
TRBV7-9,NA,CASSKTSWAKDEKLFF
TRBV4-2,TRBD2,CASSQDVSGGSYQETQYF
TRBV21-1,NA,CASSSRCRLPSSTEAFF
TRBV5-8,NA,CASSRTAYEQYF
TRBV18,TRBD1,CASSLSTGLNTEAFF
TRBV10-3,TRBD2,CAIRGASGEDGEQFF
TRBV9,TRBD2,CASSRGRSGVSFDTQYF
TRBV4-2,TRBD1,CASSQDRDRGPGYTF
TRBV7-2,NA,CASSLATGYEQYF
TRBV6-5,TRBD2,CASSLKAGGTYEQYF
TRBV7-3,TRBD1,CASSQMPTGRSYGYTF
TRBV6-5,TRBD1,CASSQQGFAGYTF
TRBV27,NA,CASSLIPSASYNEQFF
TRBV19,TRBD2,CASSLRTSGSLWEQYF
TRBV18,NA,CASSPEQVVLDTQYF
TRBV6-5,NA,CASSSFQGYEQYF
TRBV19,TRBD1,CASSSRDRNQETQYF
TRBV7-8,TRBD1,CASSLVRGRGYNEQFF
TRBV7-6,TRBD1,CASSPIQGLSTGELFF
TRBV5-1,NA,CASSPGNTGELFF
TRBV27,NA,CASSFGGENTEAFF
TRBV7-2,NA,CASTEMSSSYEQYF
TRBV5-1,TRBD1,CASSLRHGQGTGRNEQFF
TRBV2,TRBD1,CASSENRGKLYGYTF
TRBV9,NA,CASSVAWRGTEAFF
TRBV7-9,NA,CASSLQGGNYGYTF
TRBV5-1,TRBD1,CASSLRGQGADGYTF
TRBV7-6,TRBD1,CASSFGQGRTNEKLFF
TRBV5-1,TRBD2,CASSLNSGSQEQYF
TRBV5-1,TRBD1,CASSFATGGGTEAFF
TRBV7-2,NA,CASSLRDFGTQYF
TRBV15,NA,CATSSAGLVNQPQHF
TRBV9,NA,CASSLGGGRGDEQYF
TRBV7-2,NA,CASSLGWPNEQFF
TRBV5-1,TRBD2,CASSLIAGERGDTQYF
TRBV2,NA,CASSGRGNEKLFF
TRBV5-4,TRBD1,CASSLGGTGSYNEQFF
TRBV27,TRBD1,CASSERTGQGAANTEAFF
TRBV7-8,TRBD2,CASSLETGGPKEQYF